A single sample is the source of the 5 T cell receptor beta chains below, sequenced in a study of immune evolution from preneoplasia to lung adenocarcinoma. The protocol was immunoSEQ multiplex PCR, while the TCRdb copy is restricted to in-frame clones and leaves out a portion. This table holds some 4,500 clones, 65% to 85% found once. The sample taken for sequencing was FFPE minimally invasive lung adenocarcinoma tissue. The receptors were gathered from a person aged 50-75 years with lung adenocarcinoma.

The rearrangement links TRBV4-2 to TRBJ1-5; 7 bases map to TRBD1. Germline values: CDR1 LGHNA, CDR2 YNFKEQ. V lost 1 base to trimming and J lost 1 base; unmatched junction nucleotides: 1. CDR3 length: 15 amino acids. DNA of the CDR3: TGTGCCAGCAGCCAAGGGACAGGCAGCAATCAGCCCCAGCATTTT. As protein: CASSQGTGSNQPQHF.

The chain recombines TRBV7-9 with TRBJ2-1, with TRBD2 matching over 7 bases. The CDR3 covers 19 residues. Germline lookup yields CDR1 SEHNR and CDR2 FQNEAQ (reference sequence). V shed 4 bases, J shed 0 bases, and the junction held 15 bases outside the gene matches. CDR3 DNA: TGTGCCAGCAGCTCCTCTTGGGGTGCGGGACTAAGCTCCTACAATGAGCAGTTCTTC. Its protein is CASSSSWGAGLSSYNEQFF.

This chain's CDR3 is CASSLLAGFLAGELFF. Here the CDR3 DNA reads TGTGCCAGCAGTTTACTAGCGGGGTTTCTCGCCGGGGAGCTGTTTTTT. The chain has TRBV28 and TRBJ2-2; TRBD2 aligns across 9 bases. Germline V CDR1 and CDR2: MDHEN, SYDVKM. V lost 2 bases to trimming and J lost 6 bases; unmatched junction nucleotides: 7. This CDR3 is 16 amino acids long.

The chain employs TRBV27 and TRBJ1-2; 7 positions agree with TRBD1. V was pared by 0 bases and J by 3 bases, with 7 bases of the junction left unmatched. Germline CDR1 MNHEY, CDR2 SMNVEV (reference sequence). This CDR3 contains 16 residues. The CDR3 DNA is TGTGCCAGCAGTTTATCACAGGGGCTTACCCACTATGGCTACACCTTC. This encodes CASSLSQGLTHYGYTF.

The chain employs TRBV20-1 and TRBJ1-1; no reliable D call. Trimming removed 5 bases from V and 8 bases from J, with 12 bases in between. Germline assignment: CDR1 DFQATT and CDR2 SNEGSKA (reference sequence). The CDR3 spans 11 residues. The CDR3 nucleotides are TGCAGTGCTGTTCTTTTGGTGGAAGCTTTCTTT. Its translation: CSAVLLVEAFF.